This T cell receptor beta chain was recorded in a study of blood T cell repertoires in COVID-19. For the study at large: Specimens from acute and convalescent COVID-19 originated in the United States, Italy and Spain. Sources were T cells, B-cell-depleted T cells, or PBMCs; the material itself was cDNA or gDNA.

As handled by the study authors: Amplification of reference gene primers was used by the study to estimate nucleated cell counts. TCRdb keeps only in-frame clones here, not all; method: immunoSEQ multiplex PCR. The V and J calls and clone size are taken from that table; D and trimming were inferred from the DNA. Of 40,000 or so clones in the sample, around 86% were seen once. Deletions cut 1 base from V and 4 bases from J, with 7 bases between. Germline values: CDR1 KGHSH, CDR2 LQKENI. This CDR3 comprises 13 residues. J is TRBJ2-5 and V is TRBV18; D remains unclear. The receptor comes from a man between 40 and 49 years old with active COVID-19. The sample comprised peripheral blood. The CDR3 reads CASSPLPTETQYF. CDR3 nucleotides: TGTGCCAGCTCACCACTGCCTACAGAGACCCAGTACTTC.